Below, one TCR beta chain is given with its context. Its antigen is currently unknown. The junction does not match germline at one end; this may be a read error. This sample is part of a study of somatic mutations in cytotoxic T cells in rheumatoid arthritis. Across the whole study: Using a FACSAria II or Sony SH800, a portion of the V beta antibody-stained T-cell populations were flow-sorted at nearly 100% purity, and among those populations were V beta1+ cells that were then sequenced for TCRB.

Produced via immunoSEQ multiplex PCR; TCRdb's table is partial and in-frame only. The table has fewer than 40,000 clones, 75% to 90% seen once. This CDR3 is built from 14 residues. Germline V CDR1 and CDR2: MNHNS, SASEGT. Study observations and caveats: Rheumatoid arthritis patients, but not healthy controls, exhibited increasing CD8+ clonality with age.

This TCR was sampled from an adult with rheumatoid arthritis. The chain combines TRBV6-1 with TRBJ1-1; D may be TRBD1 (6 bases). The material sequenced was CD8+ T cells sorted from blood. The CDR3 region is CASSLRQASPVSIF. The CDR3 DNA is TGTGCCAGCAGTCTTAGACAGGCCTCCCCAGTTAGCATCTTT.